The 31 T cell receptor beta chains below all came from one sample that was sequenced in a study of regulatory T cells in long-lasting Graves disease (dated by TCRdb to 2020 to 2022). Library prep was done by multiplex PCR. The sequencing machine was an Illumina HiSeq 4000. To build TCR beta libraries, CDR3 regions were amplified by Arm-PCR using iRepertoire HTBI primers. TCRdb handled the public reads itself, with Q25 trimming in fastp and clone calling in MiXCR, and kept productive beta chains. Entries are consolidated by CDR3 protein sequence, retaining the most common genes and DNA. This sample holds 650,000 to 700,000 distinct CDR3 sequences; approximately 29% were observed only once. 35% to 55% of the sample is held by the ten biggest clonotypes. This specimen's time point label, per the study, means: persistent/refractory GD, antithyroid drugs over 5 years with positive TRAb. For both TCR sequencing and RNA sequencing, RNA was extracted from PBMCs using TRIzol.

This specimen consisted of peripheral blood mononuclear cells (PBMCs), obtained when the disease was refractory, from a patient treated with antithyroid drugs. These receptors were obtained from a female donor with Graves disease.

The genes are TRBV6-1 and TRBJ2-5; no firm D call. Trimming removed 7 bases from V and 6 bases from J, with 12 bases in between. The CDR3 is 12 amino acids. Germline lookup yields CDR1 MNHNS and CDR2 SASEGT. The CDR3 DNA reads TGTGCCAGCACGCTTGATCGTCAGACCCAGTACTTC. This sequence encodes CASTLDRQTQYF.

This clonotype occurred once. The CDR3: CASIHSGSRNNEQFF. The CDR3 DNA sequence: TGTGCCAGCATACACAGCGGGAGCAGGAACAATGAGCAGTTCTTC. The chain carries TRBV6-2 or TRBV6-3 and TRBJ2-1; 8 nucleotides match TRBD2. The CDR3 spans 15 residues. The V and J ends lost 7 bases and 5 bases, in that order; junction bases with no gene match: 10. The germline V gene has CDR1 MNHEY and CDR2 SVGEGT.

A few counts support this clonotype. The genes are TRBV6-2 or TRBV6-3 and TRBJ1-2; TRBD1 matches 8 bases. Trimming cost V 0 bases and J 7 bases; bases outside gene matches: 4. Germline V CDR1 and CDR2: MNHEY, SVGEGT. This CDR3 is built from 14 residues. The CDR3: CASSYSKQGVGYTF. CDR3 in DNA: TGTGCCAGCAGTTACTCGAAACAGGGGGTTGGCTACACCTTC.

This rearrangement joins TRBV5-1 to TRBJ2-2, with unresolved D. Trimming left V 0 bases short and J 5 bases short, with 11 bases between. There are 15 residues in the CDR3. The germline V gene has CDR1 SGHRS and CDR2 YFSETQ. The CDR3 spells CASSLDRPTTGELFF. For the CDR3, the DNA is TGCGCCAGCAGCTTGGACAGACCTACTACCGGGGAGCTGTTTTTT.

The gene calls are TRBV20-1 and TRBJ2-7; 11 nucleotides align to TRBD1. V lost 1 base to trimming and J lost 2 bases; unmatched junction nucleotides: 1. Germline assignment: CDR1 DFQATT and CDR2 SNEGSKA (reference sequence). The CDR3 length is 14 residues. The CDR3 here is CSARVGQGAYEQYF. The DNA for the CDR3 is TGCAGTGCTAGAGTGGGACAGGGGGCCTACGAGCAGTACTTC.

This clonotype was counted at least ten times. This chain connects TRBV7-8 to TRBJ1-5; D not resolved. V lost 1 base to trimming and J lost 0 bases, with 10 bases between them. CDR3 size: 16 residues. The V gene's germline CDR1 is SGHVS and CDR2 FQNEAQ. CDR3 nucleotide sequence: TGTGCCAGCAGCTTAGTTGGGCAGGCTAGCAATCAGCCCCAGCATTTT. Residues: CASSLVGQASNQPQHF. Variable domain in full (rest from reference TRBV7-8 and TRBJ1-5): GAGVSQSPRYKVAKRGQDVALRCDPISGHVSLFWYQQALGQGPEFLTYFQNEAQLDKSGLPSDRFFAERPEGSVSTLKIQRTQQEDSAVYLCASSLVGQASNQPQHFGDGTRLSIL.

The chain couples TRBV6-5 to TRBJ2-5; D unresolved. The V gene's germline CDR1 is MNHEY and CDR2 SVGAGI. The CDR3 sequence is 13 residues long. V shed 0 bases and J shed 5 bases, with 7 bases lying between them. CDR3 residues: CASSYSIQETQYF. CDR3 in DNA: TGTGCCAGCAGTTACTCGATTCAGGAGACCCAGTACTTC.

This clonotype appeared a few times. The chain recombines TRBV15 with TRBJ1-3; D call uncertain. Germline V gene data show CDR1 as LNHNV and CDR2 as YYDKDF (reference sequence). V was pared by 2 bases and J by 2 bases, with 13 bases between. This CDR3 region has 16 residues. CDR3 region: CATSRSLKGPGNTIYF. The CDR3 region has the DNA TGTGCCACCAGCAGATCCCTAAAGGGCCCTGGAAACACCATATATTTT.

Comments on this clonotype: A read error likely explains this, since a far larger clone differs by one base. The gene calls are TRBV18 and TRBJ2-5; weak D call: TRBD1 (5 bases). The CDR3 covers 13 residues. Germline V gene data show CDR1 as KGHSH and CDR2 as LQKENI. V was pared by 8 bases and J by 2 bases, with 12 bases between. In nucleotides, the CDR3 is TGTGCCAGCAGTTGCAGGGTGCAAGAGACCCAGTACTTC. This codes for CASSCRVQETQYF.

This clonotype was found a few times. The chain is built from TRBV6-5 and TRBJ2-7, with D hard to call. The V and J ends lost 0 bases and 0 bases respectively, with 15 bases between them. The CDR3 consists of 17 residues. In germline, CDR1 is MNHEY, CDR2 SVGAGI. Written as DNA, the CDR3 is TGTGCCAGCAGTTACTCGAGTTTCCCGGGTACCTCCTACGAGCAGTACTTC. Residues: CASSYSSFPGTSYEQYF.

Written as DNA, the CDR3 is TGTGCCAGCAGCCAAGAAATTAGCTATGGCTACACCTTC. This gives the protein CASSQEISYGYTF. The J gene is TRBJ1-2, the V gene TRBV4-2; D not resolved. V dropped 0 bases and J dropped 4 bases, with 6 bases sitting between them. From germline, CDR1 is LGHNA and CDR2 YNFKEQ. The CDR3 has 13 residues.

This clonotype was observed a handful of times. The chain employs TRBV12-3 or TRBV12-4 and TRBJ1-2, with D perhaps TRBD1 (5 bases). V was trimmed by 5 bases and J by 7 bases, leaving 14 bases between them. The CDR3 is made up of 13 amino acids. CDR3 loop: CASSPRQGSGYTF. The DNA for the CDR3 is TGTGCCAGCAGTCCACGGCAGGGAAGTGGCTACACCTTC.

The gene calls are TRBV7-9 and TRBJ2-5; TRBD2 agrees at 12 bases. The CDR3 loop spans 16 amino acids. V was clipped by 3 bases and J by 5 bases; unmatched bases: 7. Germline V lookup: CDR1 SEHNR, CDR2 FQNEAQ (reference sequence). CDR3 DNA sequence: TGTGCCAGCAGCTTCCGACTAGCGGGAGAGGTGGAGACCCAGTACTTC. It specifies CASSFRLAGEVETQYF.

The sample holds a few counts of this clonotype. This rearrangement joins TRBV29-1 to TRBJ1-3; D unresolved. There are 15 residues in the CDR3. Germline lookup yields CDR1 SQVTM and CDR2 ANQGSEA. V lost 1 base and J 0 bases, leaving 10 bases between the germline ends. The CDR3, as DNA: TGCAGCGTTGAAGGCAGATCTAACTCTGGAAACACCATATATTTT. It encodes CSVEGRSNSGNTIYF.

A single count supports this clonotype. The chain is built from TRBV9 and TRBJ2-7; no definite D call. The germline gives CDR1 SGDLS, CDR2 YYNGEE. V lost 5 bases and J lost 4, with 16 bases in between. The CDR3 spans 14 residues. Here the CDR3 DNA reads TGTGCCAGCAGGCATAGCAGAGAGCCTTACGAGCAGTACTTC. Residues: CASRHSREPYEQYF.

The chain carries TRBV20-1 and TRBJ1-1; no firm D call. The CDR3 has 17 amino acids. Trimming removed 1 base from V and 0 bases from J, with 18 bases in between. The germline V gene encodes CDR1 DFQATT and CDR2 SNEGSKA (reference sequence). The CDR3 reads CSARGVGPSHMNTEAFF. For the CDR3, the DNA is TGCAGTGCTAGAGGGGTCGGGCCCTCCCACATGAACACTGAAGCTTTCTTT.

This clonotype was seen only a few times. The chain has TRBV19 and TRBJ1-2; 7 bases are a match to TRBD1. Germline CDR1 LNHDA, CDR2 SQIVND (reference sequence). There are 14 residues in the CDR3. The J segment lost 2 bases and the V segment lost 4 bases, leaving 4 bases of the junction unmatched. The CDR3 region is CASSTNRGNYGYTF. CDR3 nucleotides: TGTGCCAGTAGTACCAACAGGGGAAACTATGGCTACACCTTC.

This clonotype was counted only a few times. The chain couples TRBV20-1 to TRBJ1-5; the D gene is possibly TRBD1 (5 bases). The CDR3 has 14 amino acids. Germline CDR1 is DFQATT and CDR2 is SNEGSKA (reference sequence). V gave up 3 bases and J gave up 3 bases, with 12 bases separating them. Here the CDR3 reads CSARARDSNQPQHF. CDR3 in DNA: TGCAGTGCTAGGGCAAGGGACTCCAATCAGCCCCAGCATTTT.

The chain couples TRBV24-1 to TRBJ2-7, with D perhaps TRBD1 (5 bases). The CDR3 is made up of 16 amino acids. The germline V gene encodes CDR1 KGHDR and CDR2 SFDVKD. V lost 4 bases and J lost 3, with 18 bases in between. In DNA, the CDR3 is TGTGCCACCAGTGAAGTAGGGGATCTGCATTGCTACGAGCAGTACTTC. This gives the protein CATSEVGDLHCYEQYF.

In this sample, this clonotype turned up a few times. The CDR3 DNA is TGTGCTAGTGGCATTACAGGGCTCGGGGCCAACGTCCTGACTTTC. The encoded protein is CASGITGLGANVLTF. The chain couples TRBV12-5 to TRBJ2-6; perhaps TRBD1 as D (6 bases). The length of the CDR3 is 15 residues. Trimming pared 6 bases from V and 4 bases from J, leaving 13 bases between. Per the germline V gene, CDR1 is LGHNT and CDR2 is FRNRAP.

Comments on this clonotype: This may stem from a read error, because a much larger clone lies one nucleotide away. The chain links TRBV28 to TRBJ1-1, with a weak D call TRBD1 (5 bases). V shed 11 bases and J shed 4 bases, with 14 bases lying between them. Per germline, CDR1 MDHEN and CDR2 SYDVKM. The CDR3 covers 12 residues. The CDR3 region is CAARAGSTEAFF. As DNA, the CDR3 is TGTGCCGCAAGGGCAGGGTCCACTGAAGCTTTCTTT.

DNA of the CDR3: TGCAGTGCTGAAGCCCACGACGAGCAGTACTTC. Encoded protein: CSAEAHDEQYF. The gene calls are TRBV20-1 and TRBJ2-7; D not resolved. Trimming stripped 5 bases from V and 5 bases from J, with 10 bases between. CDR1 is DFQATT and CDR2 is SNEGSKA in the germline V gene (reference sequence). CDR3 length: 11 amino acids.

V gene TRBV27 combines with J gene TRBJ2-7; D ambiguous. CDR3 length: 13 residues. The V gene's germline CDR1 is MNHEY and CDR2 SMNVEV (reference sequence). V lost 3 bases, J lost 7 bases, and 13 bases lay in between. The CDR3 coding sequence is TGTGCCAGCAGTTTTTCGGCAGCCCGTGAGCAGTACTTC. This gives the protein CASSFSAAREQYF.

V usage is TRBV12-3 or TRBV12-4 and J usage is TRBJ2-2, with 11 bases that match TRBD2. Trimming removed 5 bases from V and 5 bases from J; junction bases left unmatched: 4. The CDR3 is 15 residues long. Here the CDR3 DNA reads TGTGCCAGCAGTCAGACTAGCGGGATAACCGGGGAGCTGTTTTTT. Its protein is CASSQTSGITGELFF.

This clonotype was found many times. The V and J genes are TRBV2 and TRBJ1-2, with D possibly being TRBD1 (5 bases). There are 14 residues in the CDR3. Germline assignment: CDR1 SNHLY and CDR2 FYNNEI. Trimming took 3 bases from V and 2 from J, leaving 10 bases between them. Here the CDR3 DNA reads TGTGCCAGCAGTGACTCAGGGCGAAACTATGGCTACACCTTC. Translation: CASSDSGRNYGYTF.

The gene calls are TRBV10-3 and TRBJ2-3; 12 bases are shared with TRBD2. Losses at the gene ends were 4 bases for V and 4 bases for J; bases not matched to a gene: 6. The CDR3 is 16 residues long. Per the germline V gene, CDR1 is ENHRY and CDR2 is SYGVKD. In DNA form, the CDR3 reads TGTGCCATCAGTGGACTAGCGGGAGCCACAGCAGATACGCAGTATTTT. Translation: CAISGLAGATADTQYF.

Details on this clonotype: Since the CDR3 does not end with the conserved phenylalanine or tryptophan, this likely comes from a read error. J is TRBJ2-5 and V is TRBV20-1; 9 nucleotides align to TRBD2. Germline values: CDR1 DFQATT, CDR2 SNEGSKA (reference sequence). The CDR3 consists of 14 residues. The ends lost 7 bases at V and 6 bases at J; junction bases unmatched: 12. The CDR3 sequence is CSVLAGNPRKTQYS. The CDR3 nucleotides read TGCAGTGTGCTAGCGGGAAACCCCAGGAAGACCCAGTACTCC.

There are many counts of this clonotype. This chain joins TRBV12-3 or TRBV12-4 and TRBJ1-2; a possible D gene is TRBD1 (5 bases). The V end lost 6 bases, the J end lost 8 bases, and 13 bases lay between the germline ends. The CDR3 is 12 residues long. The CDR3 sequence is CASSYPGRGYTF. CDR3 nucleotide sequence: TGTGCCAGCAGCTATCCAGGGAGAGGCTACACCTTC.

The genes are TRBV11-2 and TRBJ2-3, with 8 bases matching TRBD1. The ends lost 1 base at V and 2 bases at J; junction bases unmatched: 8. The CDR3 is made up of 17 amino acids. Germline V lookup: CDR1 SGHAT, CDR2 FQNNGV. In nucleotides, the CDR3 is TGTGCCAGCAGCTTAGGGGTCGGGACAGGCGACACAGATACGCAGTATTTT. This translates into CASSLGVGTGDTDTQYF.

The chain recombines TRBV5-1 with TRBJ1-2; D is unresolved. Deletions cut 2 bases from V and 4 bases from J, with 9 bases between. This CDR3 has 13 residues. Germline V gives CDR1 SGHRS, CDR2 YFSETQ. The CDR3 DNA sequence: TGCGCCAGCAGCTTTTCGGACGCCTATGGCTACACCTTC. Translation: CASSFSDAYGYTF. Variable domain in full (rest from reference TRBV5-1 and TRBJ1-2): KAGVTQTPRYLIKTRGQQVTLSCSPISGHRSVSWYQQTPGQGLQFLFEYFSETQRNKGNFPGRFSGRQFSNSRSEMNVSTLELGDSALYLCASSFSDAYGYTFGSGTRLTVV.

The chain has TRBV2 and TRBJ2-3; 8 bases map to TRBD2. CDR3 length equals 19 residues. Germline V CDR1 and CDR2: SNHLY, FYNNEI. Trimming cost V 8 bases and J 2 bases; bases outside gene matches: 21. The CDR3 spells CASLGLTGGPRGVTDTQYF. The DNA for the CDR3 is TGTGCCAGCCTCGGACTAACGGGAGGGCCGAGAGGGGTCACAGATACGCAGTATTTT. Looking up the rest from reference TRBV2 and TRBJ2-3 gives the full variable domain: EPEVTQTPSHQVTQMGQEVILRCVPISNHLYFYWYRQILGQKVEFLVSFYNNEISEKSEIFDDQFSVERPDGSNFTLKIRSTKLEDSAMYFCASLGLTGGPRGVTDTQYFGPGTRLTVL.